The next 30 T cell receptor beta chains were all read from a single sample in a study of beta chain features in type 1 diabetes. Of the isolated RNA, all was reverse transcribed, and so the sequenced material was expressed TCRB transcripts. The protocol was immunoSEQ multiplex PCR, while the TCRdb copy is restricted to in-frame clones and leaves out a portion. The table records nearly 350,000 clones, 8% of them present only once. Sequences were obtained from central memory CD4+ T cells from blood. Receptor source: a young woman in good health.

The chain joins TRBV29-1 to TRBJ2-5; D is ambiguous. The length of the CDR3 is 12 residues. Trimming removed 5 bases at V and 1 base at J, with 8 bases between. The germline V gene encodes CDR1 SQVTM and CDR2 ANQGSEA. CDR3 loop: CSVRAGQETQYF. The CDR3 DNA follows: TGCAGCGTTCGGGCTGGCCAAGAGACCCAGTACTTC.

This clone appeared many times. This CDR3 is also generated by other DNA sequences in the sample. This sequence joins TRBV28 and TRBJ1-1, with D unclear. The CDR3 spans 15 residues. Germline CDR1 reads MDHEN; CDR2 reads SYDVKM. With 2 bases removed from V and 1 base from J, the gap between germline ends came to 11 bases. DNA for the CDR3: TGTGCCAGCAGTTTAAGAAACAGAGCGAACACTGAAGCTTTCTTT. Its translation is CASSLRNRANTEAFF. The full variable domain, in which reference TRBV28 and TRBJ1-1 provide the parts outside the CDR3, is DVKVTQSSRYLVKRTGEKVFLECVQDMDHENMFWYRQDPGLGLRLIYFSYDVKMKEKGDIPEGYSVSREKKERFSLILESASTNQTSMYLCASSLRNRANTEAFFGQGTRLTVV.

The table lists this clone with many counts. Written as DNA, the CDR3 is TGCGCCAGCAGACTAGCGGGAGACTCCTACAATGAGCAGTTCTTC. This encodes CASRLAGDSYNEQFF. This chain connects TRBV5-1 to TRBJ2-1, with 11 nucleotides matching TRBD2. The length of the CDR3 is 15 residues. Looked up from germline, CDR1 is SGHRS and CDR2 is YFSETQ. Trimming at V came to 5 bases and at J to 0 bases, leaving 1 base not matched to a gene. Looking up the rest from reference TRBV5-1 and TRBJ2-1 gives the full variable domain: KAGVTQTPRYLIKTRGQQVTLSCSPISGHRSVSWYQQTPGQGLQFLFEYFSETQRNKGNFPGRFSGRQFSNSRSEMNVSTLELGDSALYLCASRLAGDSYNEQFFGPGTRLTVL.

The rearrangement joins TRBV7-9 to TRBJ1-2; tentatively, D is TRBD1 (5 bases). V was cut by 2 bases and J by 6 bases, with 10 bases left in between. The CDR3 has 13 residues. In germline, CDR1 is SEHNR, CDR2 FQNEAQ (reference sequence). CDR3 residues: CASSLLLRDGYTF. CDR3 sequence (DNA): TGTGCCAGCAGCTTACTTCTCAGGGATGGCTACACCTTC.

In this sample, this clone turned up many times. The chain has TRBV5-1 and TRBJ2-1, with TRBD2 identical over 15 bases. Germline values: CDR1 SGHRS, CDR2 YFSETQ. The CDR3 is 17 amino acids. V dropped 4 bases and J dropped 9; count of bases not matched to a gene: 11. The CDR3 loop reads CASSRTSGRVHVSEQFF. For the CDR3, the DNA is TGCGCCAGCAGCCGGACTAGCGGGAGGGTCCACGTTAGTGAGCAGTTCTTC.

This clone was found a few times. This same CDR3 is encoded by further DNA sequences in the sample. The rearrangement joins TRBV18 to TRBJ2-5; D is unclear. Trimming stripped 3 bases from V and 2 bases from J, with 4 bases between. This CDR3 comprises 12 residues. Germline V gene data show CDR1 as KGHSH and CDR2 as LQKENI. This CDR3 reads CASSPAQETQYF. The DNA of the CDR3 is TGTGCCAGCTCACCCGCACAAGAGACCCAGTACTTC.

This chain uses TRBV5-1 with TRBJ2-3, with 8 positions matching TRBD2. This CDR3 is built from 17 residues. Germline CDR1 reads SGHRS; CDR2 reads YFSETQ. Germline trimming cut 0 bases from V and 0 bases from J; bases unmatched to any gene: 6. CDR3 bases: TGCGCCAGCAGCTTGGGCCATCGACTAGCGAGCACAGATACGCAGTATTTT. Encoded protein: CASSLGHRLASTDTQYF.

About this clone itself: The same CDR3 can be traced to other DNA sequences in this sample. This chain uses TRBV7-9 with TRBJ2-1, with unresolved D. V was clipped by 1 base and J by 5 bases, with 0 bases between them. There are 11 residues in the CDR3. Germline CDR1 SEHNR, CDR2 FQNEAQ (reference sequence). The CDR3 is CASSLDNEQFF. The CDR3 coding sequence is TGTGCCAGCAGCTTAGACAATGAGCAGTTCTTC.

The rearrangement links TRBV5-1 to TRBJ2-1; 9 nucleotides agree with TRBD2. V lost 0 bases and J lost 3; bases outside the gene matches: 4. The germline gives CDR1 SGHRS, CDR2 YFSETQ. CDR3 length: 16 residues. CDR3 residues: CASSLGGTSLYNEQFF. The CDR3 nucleotides are TGCGCCAGCAGCTTGGGCGGGACTAGCCTCTACAATGAGCAGTTCTTC.

This clone turned up a few times. The genes are TRBV15 and TRBJ1-1; 7 positions match TRBD1. Trimming at V came to 0 bases and at J to 1 base, leaving 5 bases not matched to a gene. The CDR3 runs to 16 residues. CDR1 and CDR2 from the germline V gene are LNHNV and YYDKDF (reference sequence). Here the CDR3 DNA reads TGTGCCACCAGCAGAGACATCCGGGACAGGAACACTGAAGCTTTCTTT. Translated, it gives CATSRDIRDRNTEAFF.

This clone has only a few counts. This rearrangement joins TRBV18 to TRBJ2-6; D unclear. Per the germline V gene, CDR1 is KGHSH and CDR2 is LQKENI. Trimming took 1 base from V and 1 from J, leaving 11 bases between them. This CDR3 comprises 17 residues. The CDR3 bases are TGTGCCAGCTCACCACTCAGTCGAGGTTCTGGGGCCAACGTCCTGACTTTC. Translation: CASSPLSRGSGANVLTF. The full variable domain, completed using reference TRBV18 and TRBJ2-6, is NAGVMQNPRHLVRRRGQEARLRCSPMKGHSHVYWYRQLPEEGLKFMVYLQKENIIDESGMPKERFSAEFPKEGPSILRIQQVVRGDSAAYFCASSPLSRGSGANVLTFGAGSRLTVL.

This clone was seen many times. The CDR3, as DNA: TGTGCCAGCAGCTTAGCGCGGGAAGCGTTCAATGAGCAGTTCTTC. Translated, it gives CASSLAREAFNEQFF. This rearrangement joins TRBV7-2 to TRBJ2-1, with D possibly TRBD2 on 6 matching bases. The CDR3 loop spans 15 amino acids. Trimming shortened V by 0 bases and J by 6 bases, and 12 bases separated the two germline ends. Looked up from germline, CDR1 is SGHTA and CDR2 is FQGNSA.

This clone was seen only a few times. The CDR3 is CASSVAQGVGETQYF. DNA of the CDR3: TGTGCCAGCAGCGTAGCCCAGGGGGTTGGGGAGACCCAGTACTTC. This chain joins TRBV9 and TRBJ2-5; 7 nucleotides line up with TRBD1. Germline V gene data show CDR1 as SGDLS and CDR2 as YYNGEE. The J segment lost 5 bases and the V segment lost 0 bases, leaving 7 bases of the junction unmatched. The CDR3 is 15 residues long.

This clone was counted a few times. The chain is built from TRBV11-2 and TRBJ2-7, with a possible D match to TRBD2 (5 bases). Looked up from germline, CDR1 is SGHAT and CDR2 is FQNNGV. The V and J ends lost 3 bases and 7 bases respectively, with 13 bases between them. The CDR3 is made up of 13 amino acids. CDR3 in amino acids: CASSLLASGEQYF. For the CDR3, the DNA is TGTGCCAGCAGCTTGTTAGCCTCGGGGGAGCAGTACTTC.

This clone was counted at least ten times. The gene calls are TRBV5-1 and TRBJ2-7, with 13 bases that match TRBD2. The CDR3 consists of 17 residues. Germline assignment: CDR1 SGHRS and CDR2 YFSETQ. The V segment lost 2 bases and the J segment 0 bases; nucleotides outside the gene matches: 5. CDR3 loop: CASSFPTSGRTSYEQYF. The CDR3 bases are TGCGCCAGCAGCTTTCCGACTAGCGGGAGGACCTCCTACGAGCAGTACTTC. The full variable domain, its missing parts supplied by reference TRBV5-1 and TRBJ2-7, is KAGVTQTPRYLIKTRGQQVTLSCSPISGHRSVSWYQQTPGQGLQFLFEYFSETQRNKGNFPGRFSGRQFSNSRSEMNVSTLELGDSALYLCASSFPTSGRTSYEQYFGPGTRLTVT.

The sample holds many counts of this clone. The chain uses TRBV5-4 and TRBJ2-5, with a weak D call TRBD1 (5 bases). The germline gives CDR1 SGHNT, CDR2 YYREEE (reference sequence). The CDR3 runs 14 residues. V lost 2 bases to trimming and J lost 0 bases, with 8 bases between them. CDR3 sequence reads: CASSFDSYQETQYF. DNA of the CDR3: TGTGCCAGCAGCTTCGACAGTTACCAAGAGACCCAGTACTTC.

The chain joins TRBV28 to TRBJ2-1, with unresolved D. The CDR3 length is 11 residues. The germline V gene encodes CDR1 MDHEN and CDR2 SYDVKM. Trimming took 10 bases from V and 5 from J, leaving 9 bases between them. The CDR3 bases are TGTGCCACCCGTAGGGACAATGAGCAGTTCTTC. It translates to CATRRDNEQFF.

V usage is TRBV9 and J usage is TRBJ2-6; D is perhaps TRBD1 or TRBD2 (7 bases each). Trimming stripped 4 bases from V and 3 bases from J, with 20 bases between. The CDR3 is 18 amino acids. Germline V CDR1 and CDR2: SGDLS, YYNGEE. CDR3 protein: CASSPGGRVGVGANVLTF. The CDR3 nucleotides read TGTGCCAGCAGCCCAGGGGGGAGGGTAGGAGTTGGGGCCAACGTCCTGACTTTC.

This clone was seen a few times. V gene TRBV10-3 combines with J gene TRBJ2-5, with 8 bases identical to TRBD1. After removal of 2 bases from V and 4 bases from J, the junction contained 6 bases not matched to a gene. Germline V gives CDR1 ENHRY, CDR2 SYGVKD. This CDR3 spans 15 amino acids. The CDR3 here is CAISERTGRGETQYF. The CDR3 nucleotides are TGTGCCATCAGTGAGAGGACAGGGCGGGGAGAGACCCAGTACTTC.

This clone was found a few times. The chain has TRBV29-1 and TRBJ2-5, with 8 bases that match TRBD1. J lost 7 bases, V lost 7 bases, and 14 bases had no gene match. This CDR3 region has 14 residues. Looked up from germline, CDR1 is SQVTM and CDR2 is ANQGSEA. CDR3 protein: CSARFGQGRATQYF. CDR3 bases: TGCAGCGCAAGATTCGGACAGGGAAGGGCGACCCAGTACTTC.

The table lists this clone with a few counts. The V gene is TRBV7-2, the J gene TRBJ2-5, with D unresolved. V gave up 10 bases and J gave up 5 bases, with 17 bases separating them. The germline V gene has CDR1 SGHTA and CDR2 FQGNSA. This CDR3 has 13 residues. CDR3 nucleotide sequence: TGTGCCACCCGCCCGGGTGGAGAGGAGACCCAGTACTTC. Translating gives CATRPGGEETQYF.

The rearrangement uses TRBV7-9 and TRBJ2-2; D gene unclear. Trimming shortened V by 5 bases and J by 5 bases, and 9 bases separated the two germline ends. CDR3 length: 13 residues. CDR1 and CDR2 (germline): SEHNR, FQNEAQ (reference sequence). The CDR3 nucleotides read TGTGCCAGCAGCCGCCCTTGGACCGGGGAGCTGTTTTTT. Translation: CASSRPWTGELFF.

There are many counts of this clone. The rearrangement uses TRBV7-2 and TRBJ1-5, with D possibly being TRBD1 (6 bases). Germline CDR1 is SGHTA and CDR2 is FQGNSA. Trimming removed 1 base at V and 6 bases at J, with 10 bases between. This CDR3 has 14 amino acids. CDR3: CASSLVAGAQPQHF. As DNA, the CDR3 is TGTGCCAGCAGCTTAGTGGCAGGGGCTCAGCCCCAGCATTTT.

Only a few counts were recorded for this clone. This chain links TRBV11-1 with TRBJ2-3, with 8 bases identical to TRBD2. Germline values: CDR1 SGHAT, CDR2 FQDESV (reference sequence). The CDR3 contains 16 residues. With V trimmed by 5 bases and J by 6 bases, 13 bases remained unmatched. The CDR3 DNA follows: TGTGCCAGCAGCCCCTCGGGACGGGAGGGTATGGATACGCAGTATTTT. Translation gives CASSPSGREGMDTQYF.

This clone turned up a few times. The chain couples TRBV9 to TRBJ2-7; D is ambiguous. Trimming removed 0 bases at V and 6 bases at J, with 7 bases between. The CDR3 has 12 amino acids. Germline V CDR1 and CDR2: SGDLS, YYNGEE. CDR3 in amino acids: CASSVANCEQYF. The CDR3 DNA sequence: TGTGCCAGCAGCGTAGCGAACTGCGAGCAGTACTTC. Based on the CDR3 plus reference TRBV9 and TRBJ2-7, the full variable domain is DSGVTQTPKHLITATGQRVTLRCSPRSGDLSVYWYQQSLDQGLQFLIQYYNGEERAKGNILERFSAQQFPDLHSELNLSSLELGDSALYFCASSVANCEQYFGPGTRLTVT.

This clone appeared many times. Other DNA sequences within the sample encode an identical CDR3. The J gene is TRBJ2-7, the V gene TRBV28; no reliable D call. Between the trimmed V and J ends, which lost 5 bases and 4 bases, there was a span of 6 bases. Germline CDR1 reads MDHEN; CDR2 reads SYDVKM. This CDR3 is 11 amino acids long. CDR3 DNA: TGTGCCAGCAGTCTGAAATACGAGCAGTACTTC. It is translated as CASSLKYEQYF.

With respect to this clone: Within the sample, other DNA sequences also encode this same CDR3. The rearrangement uses TRBV6-1 and TRBJ1-5; D uncertain. The V gene's germline CDR1 is MNHNS and CDR2 SASEGT. The CDR3 length is 12 residues. V was clipped by 1 base and J by 6 bases, with 4 bases between them. For the CDR3, the DNA is TGTGCCAGCAGTGAAGGGGGTCAGCCCCAGCATTTT. Its translation: CASSEGGQPQHF.

This clone was detected only a few times. The genes are TRBV25-1 and TRBJ1-4, with TRBD1 matching 8 bases. The CDR3 covers 15 residues. The germline V gene has CDR1 MGHDK and CDR2 SYGVNS. With V trimmed by 3 bases and J by 5 bases, 5 bases remained unmatched. CDR3: CASSDRQGLNEKLFF. The CDR3 nucleotides are TGTGCCAGCAGTGACCGACAGGGGTTAAATGAAAAACTGTTTTTT.

This clone was found a few times. The rearrangement links TRBV15 to TRBJ2-7, with D perhaps TRBD2 (5 bases). The CDR3 runs 17 residues. V was cut by 0 bases and J by 3 bases, with 18 bases left in between. Per germline, CDR1 LNHNV and CDR2 YYDKDF (reference sequence). The DNA of the CDR3 is TGTGCCACCAGCAGAGATGGGTGGCAGACTACCAACTACGAGCAGTACTTC. Encoded protein: CATSRDGWQTTNYEQYF.

This clone was seen a few times. CDR3 in amino acids: CASSRQGVNIQYF. The CDR3 nucleotides are TGTGCCAGTAGTCGACAGGGAGTAAACATTCAGTACTTC. The chain has TRBV19 and TRBJ2-4, with TRBD1 identical over 7 bases. V lost 5 bases, J lost 6 bases, and 4 bases stayed unmatched. The CDR3 length is 13 residues. CDR1 LNHDA and CDR2 SQIVND come from the germline V gene (reference sequence). The whole variable domain, filled in from reference TRBV19 and TRBJ2-4, reads DGGITQSPKYLFRKEGQNVTLSCEQNLNHDAMYWYRQDPGQGLRLIYYSQIVNDFQKGDIAEGYSVSREKKESFPLTVTSAQKNPTAFYLCASSRQGVNIQYFGAGTRLSVL.